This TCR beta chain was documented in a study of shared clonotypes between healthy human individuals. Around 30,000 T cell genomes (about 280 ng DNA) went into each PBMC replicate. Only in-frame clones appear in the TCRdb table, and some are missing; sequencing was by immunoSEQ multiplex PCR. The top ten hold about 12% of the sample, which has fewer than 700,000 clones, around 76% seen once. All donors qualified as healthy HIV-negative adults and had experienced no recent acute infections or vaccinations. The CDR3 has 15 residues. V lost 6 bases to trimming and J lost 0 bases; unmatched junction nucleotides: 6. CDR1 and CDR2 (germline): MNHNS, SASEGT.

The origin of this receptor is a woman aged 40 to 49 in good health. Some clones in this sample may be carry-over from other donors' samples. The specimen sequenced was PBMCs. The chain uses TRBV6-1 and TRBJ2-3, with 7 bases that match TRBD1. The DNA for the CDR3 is TGTGCCAGCAGGGGGACAGCCTCTAGCACAGATACGCAGTATTTT. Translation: CASRGTASSTDTQYF.